Below are 3 T cell receptor beta chains sequenced from a single sample in a study of OX40 agonist ivuxolimab in advanced cancers. Sequenced by immunoSEQ multiplex PCR; TCRdb stores in-frame clones only, minus some. In the table there are 75,000 to 95,000 clones, about nine tenths of which are singletons. The sequenced sample was CD4+ or CD8+ T cells sorted from blood, obtained in a trial of the OX40 agonist ivuxolimab. These receptors originate from an adult with an advanced solid tumor such as melanoma, head and neck, liver or kidney cancer.

The rearrangement links TRBV7-9 to TRBJ2-7; 10 bases line up with TRBD2. The V and J ends lost 4 bases and 6 bases, in that order; junction bases with no gene match: 21. The CDR3 contains 19 residues. In germline, CDR1 is SEHNR, CDR2 FQNEAQ (reference sequence). The CDR3 DNA is TGTGCCAGCAGCTCATCTGGGACTAGCGACCCTGAGGGTCTCCTCGAGCAGTACTTC. The encoded protein is CASSSSGTSDPEGLLEQYF.

The chain uses TRBV7-8 and TRBJ2-1, with 7 bases that match TRBD2. This CDR3 has 13 amino acids. V lost 7 bases and J lost 7; bases outside the gene matches: 7. CDR1 is SGHVS, CDR2 FQNEAQ, per germline. The CDR3 loop reads CASTLGGSNEQFF. CDR3 nucleotides: TGTGCCAGCACCCTAGGCGGGAGTAATGAGCAGTTCTTC.

V gene TRBV16 combines with J gene TRBJ2-3; unclear D gene. This CDR3 contains 15 residues. Germline CDR1 reads KGHSY; CDR2 reads FQNENV. V was clipped by 3 bases and J by 6 bases, with 16 bases between them. The CDR3 region has the DNA TGTGCCAGCAGCCAGGAAGGGCTACATGGGGATACGCAGTATTTT. Protein product: CASSQEGLHGDTQYF.